These 14 T cell receptor beta chains were all obtained from the same sample, sequenced in a study of shared clonotypes between healthy human individuals. Naivety among CD8 cells was defined by CD45RO negativity and positive CCR7 selection, thereby excluding terminally differentiated effector memory CD45RA+ cells. Clones were read by immunoSEQ multiplex PCR, and TCRdb kept only the in-frame ones, dropping some. The table has under 700,000 clones, 85% to 95% seen once. The sample taken for sequencing was naive CD8+ T cells sorted from blood. These TCRs come from a woman younger than 45 in good health.

This clone occurred a few times. V usage is TRBV4-1 and J usage is TRBJ1-1; D gene uncertain. Per germline, CDR1 MGHRA and CDR2 YSYEKL. V lost 1 base and J 4 bases, leaving 13 bases between the germline ends. CDR3 size: 15 residues. Written as DNA, the CDR3 is TGCGCCAGCAGCCAAGTTGTGAGTGATCGCACTGAAGCTTTCTTT. This sequence encodes CASSQVVSDRTEAFF.

This clone showed up just once. The chain joins TRBV27 to TRBJ1-2, with 7 bases identical to TRBD1. Per the germline V gene, CDR1 is MNHEY and CDR2 is SMNVEV (reference sequence). The CDR3 consists of 14 residues. The ends lost 7 bases at V and 8 bases at J; junction bases unmatched: 13. The CDR3 reads CASTSREGAGGYTF. The CDR3 DNA reads TGTGCCAGCACCTCAAGGGAGGGGGCGGGCGGCTACACCTTC.

The CDR3 bases are TGTGCCAGCAGCGTAGTGGACAGGGGTCACGATGGCTACACCTTC. As protein: CASSVVDRGHDGYTF. The J gene is TRBJ1-2, the V gene TRBV9, with 9 nucleotides matching TRBD1. V trimming: 0 bases; J trimming: 6 bases; junction bases outside the gene matches: 6. Germline CDR1 is SGDLS and CDR2 is YYNGEE. The CDR3 has 15 residues.

The DNA of the CDR3 is TGTGCCAGTAGTCCCTTCGGGGAGGTGGCTGGTACAGATACGCAGTATTTT. It translates to CASSPFGEVAGTDTQYF. The gene calls are TRBV19 and TRBJ2-3; possibly TRBD2 for D (6 bases). CDR3 length equals 17 residues. V gave up 5 bases and J gave up 3 bases, with 21 bases separating them. Looked up from germline, CDR1 is LNHDA and CDR2 is SQIVND (reference sequence).

CDR3 loop: CASSQERFTYNEQFF. The CDR3 DNA sequence: TGCGCCAGCAGCCAAGAGAGATTCACCTACAATGAGCAGTTCTTC. This sequence joins TRBV4-1 and TRBJ2-1; no clear D gene. This CDR3 has 15 amino acids. The germline V gene encodes CDR1 MGHRA and CDR2 YSYEKL. Trimming left V 0 bases short and J 2 bases short, with 8 bases between.

The sample holds one count of this clone. The chain couples TRBV6-5 to TRBJ2-1, with TRBD2 identical over 9 bases. The CDR3 has 15 residues. Germline CDR1 reads MNHEY; CDR2 reads SVGAGI. The V gene end was trimmed by 7 bases and the J gene end by 6 bases; junction bases not matched to a gene: 10. Here the CDR3 reads CASKLAGPVSNEQFF. The CDR3 DNA reads as TGTGCCAGCAAACTAGCGGGTCCGGTCAGCAATGAGCAGTTCTTC.

The rearrangement uses TRBV5-4 and TRBJ1-2, with D tentatively TRBD1 (5 bases). V lost 9 bases, J lost 1 base, and 22 bases lay in between. The germline gives CDR1 SGHNT, CDR2 YYREEE (reference sequence). The CDR3 consists of 16 residues. CDR3 sequence: CATSSVGGDLNYGYTF. DNA of the CDR3: TGTGCCACATCATCTGTTGGAGGGGACCTTAACTATGGCTACACCTTC.

The gene calls are TRBV6-5 and TRBJ1-1, with D hard to call. CDR3 length: 14 amino acids. The V end lost 7 bases, the J end lost 3 bases, and 15 bases lay between the germline ends. Germline CDR1 is MNHEY and CDR2 is SVGAGI. The CDR3 spells CASTPGISHTEAFF. The CDR3 region has the DNA TGTGCCAGCACCCCGGGTATAAGTCACACTGAAGCTTTCTTT.

This chain uses TRBV13 with TRBJ2-7; TRBD2 matches 7 bases. The V gene end was trimmed by 5 bases and the J gene end by 7 bases; junction bases not matched to a gene: 8. CDR3 length equals 13 residues. The germline V gene encodes CDR1 PRHDT and CDR2 FYEKMQ (reference sequence). Here the CDR3 DNA reads TGTGCCAGCAGCCCCAGGACTAGTCGGGAGCAGTACTTC. Amino acid sequence: CASSPRTSREQYF.

This rearrangement joins TRBV4-1 to TRBJ2-7; 10 bases agree with TRBD2. With 4 bases clipped from V and 4 bases from J, the junction kept 10 bases outside the gene matches. CDR1 and CDR2 from the germline V gene are MGHRA and YSYEKL. There are 16 residues in the CDR3. CDR3 sequence: CASSRILAGDGYEQYF. CDR3 nucleotide sequence: TGCGCCAGCAGCCGCATTCTAGCGGGAGATGGGTACGAGCAGTACTTC.

The V gene is TRBV7-6, the J gene TRBJ1-1; the match to TRBD1 covers 9 bases. Germline V lookup: CDR1 SGHVS, CDR2 FNYEAQ. This CDR3 comprises 13 residues. Trimming removed 3 bases from V and 4 bases from J; junction bases left unmatched: 0. The CDR3 loop reads CASSLTGGTEAFF. CDR3 bases: TGTGCCAGCAGCTTGACAGGGGGCACTGAAGCTTTCTTT.

This sequence joins TRBV6-6 and TRBJ2-3; 8 bases match TRBD2. Germline V CDR1 and CDR2: MNHNY, SVGAGI (reference sequence). There are 16 residues in the CDR3. Trimming cost V 8 bases and J 2 bases; bases outside gene matches: 12. The CDR3, as DNA: TGTGCCAGCCGACAAACCTCAGCGGGGGACACAGATACGCAGTATTTT. This sequence encodes CASRQTSAGDTDTQYF.

This clone was detected once. An end of the junction differs from the germline gene, which may be a read error. This sequence joins TRBV9 and TRBJ1-1; D not resolved. The CDR3 has 10 residues. CDR1 and CDR2 (germline): SGDLS, YYNGEE. The CDR3 sequence: CASSPGPLAF. The DNA for the CDR3 is TGTGCCAGCAGCCCCGGTCCCCTCGCTTTT.

The chain links TRBV6-5 to TRBJ2-5, with D tentatively TRBD2 (5 bases). The tail of the sequence fits TRBJ2-7 better, so the J call may be wrong. Germline CDR1 reads MNHEY; CDR2 reads SVGAGI. This CDR3 comprises 16 residues. The CDR3 DNA reads as TGTGCCAGCAGTTACTCTTCCCTAGCCAGCTCCTACGAGCAGTACTTC. Protein product: CASSYSSLASSYEQYF.